These 5 T cell receptor beta chains share one sample of origin, sequenced in a study of blood T cell repertoires in COVID-19. This table comes from immunoSEQ multiplex PCR, and its TCRdb copy is limited to in-frame clones, with some not included. The data hold under 250,000 clones, with roughly four fifths observed a single time. The material sequenced was peripheral blood. Receptors were obtained from a woman aged 70-85 years with acute or convalescent COVID-19.

In its sample, this clone was seen a few times. Other DNA variants within this sample encode the same CDR3. The chain is built from TRBV7-2 and TRBJ2-2; 7 bases map to TRBD2. V lost 1 base and J lost 3; bases outside the gene matches: 2. CDR3 length equals 15 residues. Germline-derived CDR1 and CDR2 are SGHTA and FQGNSA. CDR3 DNA: TGTGCCAGCAGCTTAGTTGCGGGGGACACCGGGGAGCTGTTTTTT. Its protein is CASSLVAGDTGELFF.

V and J are TRBV3-1 (or the pseudogene TRBV3-2) and TRBJ2-2; no firm D call. V lost 0 bases and J lost 4, with 18 bases in between. This CDR3 has 18 residues. The germline gives CDR1 LGHDT, CDR2 YNNKEL (reference sequence). The CDR3 nucleotides read TGTGCCAGCAGCCAAGACTGGTTACGTCTCGGTGGCACCGGGGAGCTGTTTTTT. Its protein is CASSQDWLRLGGTGELFF.

The chain is built from TRBV18 and TRBJ1-1; 8 bases line up with TRBD1. The germline CDR1 and CDR2 sequences are KGHSH and LQKENI. The trim removed 5 bases at V and 0 bases at J, leaving 2 bases unmatched. This CDR3 contains 14 residues. The CDR3 spells CASSADRVNTEAFF. The CDR3 DNA sequence: TGTGCCAGCTCAGCGGACAGGGTGAACACTGAAGCTTTCTTT.

This chain uses TRBV4-3 with TRBJ1-1; 7 nucleotides agree with TRBD1. Germline V CDR1 and CDR2: LGHNA, YSLEER. V was pared by 1 base and J by 0 bases, with 5 bases of the junction left unmatched. The CDR3 covers 16 residues. Written as DNA, the CDR3 is TGCGCCAGCAGCCAAGGAATAGGGGGCTTGAACACTGAAGCTTTCTTT. Its protein product is CASSQGIGGLNTEAFF.

This rearrangement joins TRBV6-2 or TRBV6-3 to TRBJ2-1, with TRBD1 matching 9 bases. This CDR3 is 12 amino acids long. From germline, CDR1 is MNHEY and CDR2 SVGEGT. With V trimmed by 6 bases and J by 9 bases, 3 bases remained unmatched. In nucleotides, the CDR3 is TGTGCCAGCAGCCGACAGGGGGGTGAGCAGTTCTTC. The encoded protein is CASSRQGGEQFF.